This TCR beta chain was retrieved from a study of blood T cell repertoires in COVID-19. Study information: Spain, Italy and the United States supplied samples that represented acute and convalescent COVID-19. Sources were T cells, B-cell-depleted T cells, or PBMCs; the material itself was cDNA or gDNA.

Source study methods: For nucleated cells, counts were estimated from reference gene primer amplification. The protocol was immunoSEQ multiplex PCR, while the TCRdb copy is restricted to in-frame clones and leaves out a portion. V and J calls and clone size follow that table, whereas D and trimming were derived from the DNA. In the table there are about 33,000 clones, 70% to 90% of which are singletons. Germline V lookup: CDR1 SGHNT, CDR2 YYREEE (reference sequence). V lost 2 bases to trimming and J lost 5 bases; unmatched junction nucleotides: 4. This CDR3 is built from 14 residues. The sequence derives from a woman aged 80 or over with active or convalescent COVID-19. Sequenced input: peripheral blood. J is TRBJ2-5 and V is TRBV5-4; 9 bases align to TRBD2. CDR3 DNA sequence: TGTGCCAGCAGCTTCGCGGGGGGGCCGGAGACCCAGTACTTC. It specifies CASSFAGGPETQYF.